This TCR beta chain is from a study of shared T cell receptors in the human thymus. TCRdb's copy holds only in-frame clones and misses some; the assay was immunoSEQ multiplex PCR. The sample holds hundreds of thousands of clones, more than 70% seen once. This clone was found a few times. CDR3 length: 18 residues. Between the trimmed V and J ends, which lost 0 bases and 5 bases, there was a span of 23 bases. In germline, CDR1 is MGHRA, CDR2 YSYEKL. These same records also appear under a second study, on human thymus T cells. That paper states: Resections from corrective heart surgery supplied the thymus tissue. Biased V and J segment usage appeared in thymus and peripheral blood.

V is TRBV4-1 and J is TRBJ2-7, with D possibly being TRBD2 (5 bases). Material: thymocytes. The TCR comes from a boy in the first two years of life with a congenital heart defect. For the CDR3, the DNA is TGCGCCAGCAGCCAAGATGTTTCCCCGTCCGGGAAAAGTCACGAGCAGTACTTC. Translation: CASSQDVSPSGKSHEQYF.